This T cell receptor beta chain was obtained from a study of naive and memory T cell subsets. Points from the study as a whole: Especially in CD8 cells, naive repertoires contained a few larger clonotypes, possibly CD45RA-re-expressing memory cells.

Sequential positive selection took CD4 T cells first, then CD8 T cells. This clonotype showed up just a few times. Its antigen is as yet unknown. Both TRBC1 and TRBC2 were covered by a beta constant-region primer of two equimolar oligonucleotides. Four rounds of PCR amplified the ligated cDNA using nested alpha and beta constant-region primers plus SP2. TCRdb used MiXCR to reprocess the UMI-ligation and nested PCR reads, holding one entry per CDR3 protein. In the table there are tens of thousands of distinct CDR3 sequences, about 8.2% of which are singletons. Trimming removed 0 bases at V and 8 bases at J, with 13 bases between. Germline V gene sequence: CDR1 SGHTA, CDR2 FQGNSA. CDR3 length equals 14 residues.

Sequencing was done on a sample of naive CD8+ T cells from blood. This receptor was obtained from a human donor in good health. This chain joins TRBV7-2 and TRBJ1-1; a possible D gene is TRBD1 (5 bases). CDR3 bases: TGTGCCAGCAGCTTAGCGCTTGGGGGACTAGAAGCTTTCTTT. Translated, it gives CASSLALGGLEAFF.